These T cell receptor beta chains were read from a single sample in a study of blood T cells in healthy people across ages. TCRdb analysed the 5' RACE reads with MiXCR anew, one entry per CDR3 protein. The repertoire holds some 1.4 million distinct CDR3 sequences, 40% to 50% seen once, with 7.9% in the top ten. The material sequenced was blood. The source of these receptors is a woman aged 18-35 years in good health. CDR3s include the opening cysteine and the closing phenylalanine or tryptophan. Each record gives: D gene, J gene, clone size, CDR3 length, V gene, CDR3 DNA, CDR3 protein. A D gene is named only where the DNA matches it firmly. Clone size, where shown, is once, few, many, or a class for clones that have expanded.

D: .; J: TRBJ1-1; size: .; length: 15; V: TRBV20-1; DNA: TGCAGTGCTAGCGGTATTGACAGGACCCGCACTGAAGCTTTCTTT; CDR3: CSASGIDRTRTEAFF
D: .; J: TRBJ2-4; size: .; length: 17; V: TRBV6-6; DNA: TGTGCCAGCAGTAGAACAGGGCGTGGGCTAGCCAAAAACATTCAGTACTTC; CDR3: CASSRTGRGLAKNIQYF
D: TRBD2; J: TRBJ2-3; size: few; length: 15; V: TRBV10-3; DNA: TGTGCCATCAAACCCAGCGGGGGCCTCACAGATACGCAGTATTTT; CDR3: CAIKPSGGLTDTQYF
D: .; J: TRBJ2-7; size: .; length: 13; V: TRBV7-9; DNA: TGTGCCAGCAGCCAAGTTGGGGGAGATGAGCAGTACTTC; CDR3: CASSQVGGDEQYF
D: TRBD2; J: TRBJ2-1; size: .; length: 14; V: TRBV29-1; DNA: TGCAGCGTTGTACTAGCGGGAGGCTACAATGAGCAGTTCTTC; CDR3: CSVVLAGGYNEQFF
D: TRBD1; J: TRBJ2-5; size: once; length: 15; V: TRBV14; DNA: TGTGCCAGCAGCCCCGGACAGGGAGTAGGCAATGAGCAGTACTTC; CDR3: CASSPGQGVGNEQYF
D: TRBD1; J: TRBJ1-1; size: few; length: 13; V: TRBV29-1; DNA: TGCAGCGCCACGGGACAGACGAACACTGAAGCTTTCTTT; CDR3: CSATGQTNTEAFF
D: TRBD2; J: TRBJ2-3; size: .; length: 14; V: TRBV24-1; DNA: TGTGCCACCAACGAGCTAGCGGGCACAGATACGCAGTATTTT; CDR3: CATNELAGTDTQYF
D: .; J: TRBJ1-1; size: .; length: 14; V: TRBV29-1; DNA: TGCAGCGTTGGTTTCGGGGTCGTTGGCACTGAAGCTTTCTTT; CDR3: CSVGFGVVGTEAFF
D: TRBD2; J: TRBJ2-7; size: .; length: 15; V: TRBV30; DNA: TGTGCCTGGAGTGCGGGGACTAGCGGGAGCTACGAGCAGTACTTC; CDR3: CAWSAGTSGSYEQYF
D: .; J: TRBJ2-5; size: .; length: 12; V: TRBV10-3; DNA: TGTGCCATCAGGACTCCCGGGGAGACCCAGTACTTC; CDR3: CAIRTPGETQYF
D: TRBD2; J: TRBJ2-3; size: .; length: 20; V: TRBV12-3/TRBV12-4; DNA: TGTGCCAGCAGTCCAACTCCGGGACTAGCGGGAGTCGTTGGCACAGATACGCAGTATTTT; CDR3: CASSPTPGLAGVVGTDTQYF
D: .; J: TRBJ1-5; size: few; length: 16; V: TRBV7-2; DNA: TGTGCCAGCAGCGACAATGCCGGGACACCCGCCTTACACCAGCATTTT; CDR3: CASSDNAGTPALHQHF
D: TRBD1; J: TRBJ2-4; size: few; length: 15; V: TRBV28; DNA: TGTGCCAGCAGTTCCACGGACAGGGGGCGCATCTGGGAGTACTTC; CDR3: CASSSTDRGRIWEYF
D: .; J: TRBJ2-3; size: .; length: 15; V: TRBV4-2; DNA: TGTGCCAGCAGCCAAGAAGTAGGCGGAGCCGATACGCAGTATTTT; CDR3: CASSQEVGGADTQYF
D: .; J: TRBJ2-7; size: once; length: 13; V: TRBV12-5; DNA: TGTGCTAGTGGTTGGGGGCCCACCTACGAGCAGTACTTC; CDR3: CASGWGPTYEQYF
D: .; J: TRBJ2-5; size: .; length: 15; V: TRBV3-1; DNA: TGTGCCAGCAGCCCGTCCGGGACCACGCTTGGGCCCCAGTACTTC; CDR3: CASSPSGTTLGPQYF
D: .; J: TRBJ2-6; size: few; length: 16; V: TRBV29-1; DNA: TGCAGCGTTTCCCGAGGTGGGATAAGCGGGGCCAACGTCCTGACTTTC; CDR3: CSVSRGGISGANVLTF
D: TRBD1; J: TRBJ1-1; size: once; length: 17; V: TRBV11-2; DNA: TGTGCCAGCAGCGACCTGGGGACAGGCCTAGCGAACACTGAAGCTTTCTTT; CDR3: CASSDLGTGLANTEAFF
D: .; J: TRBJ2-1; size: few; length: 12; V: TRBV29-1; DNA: TGCAGCGTTGAGCCAGGGAGTGCCGAGCAGTTCTTC; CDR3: CSVEPGSAEQFF
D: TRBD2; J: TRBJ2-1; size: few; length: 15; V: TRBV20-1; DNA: TGCAGTGCTAGACCTAGCGGGAAGACCTACAATGAGCAGTTCTTC; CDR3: CSARPSGKTYNEQFF
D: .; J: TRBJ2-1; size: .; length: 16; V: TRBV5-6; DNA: TGTGCCAGCAGCTCCGGTGAGGCTAGCCCCTACAATGAGCAGTTCTTC; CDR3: CASSSGEASPYNEQFF
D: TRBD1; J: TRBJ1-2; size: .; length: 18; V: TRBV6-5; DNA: TGTGCCAGCAGTTACCACGGACAGGGAGGGCTAGCTAACTATGGCTACACCTTC; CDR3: CASSYHGQGGLANYGYTF
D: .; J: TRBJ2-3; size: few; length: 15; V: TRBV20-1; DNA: TGCAGTGCTAGAGAGCCGGGGGGCGGCGAAGATACGCAGTATTTT; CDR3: CSAREPGGGEDTQYF
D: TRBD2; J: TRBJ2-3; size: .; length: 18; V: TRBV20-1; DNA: TGCAGTGCTAGGCGTGGTCTAGCGGGAGGGCCTGGCACAGATACGCAGTATTTT; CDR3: CSARRGLAGGPGTDTQYF
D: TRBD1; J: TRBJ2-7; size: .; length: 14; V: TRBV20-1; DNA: TGCAGTGCTAGAGACCGGGACAGCTTCTACGAGCAGTACTTC; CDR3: CSARDRDSFYEQYF
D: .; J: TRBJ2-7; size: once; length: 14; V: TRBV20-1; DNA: TGCAGTGCTTCGGGAATAGCGGACTCCTACGAGCAGTACTTC; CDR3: CSASGIADSYEQYF
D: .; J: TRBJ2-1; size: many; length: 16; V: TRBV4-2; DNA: TGTGCCAGCAGCCCCGAAAGCGGAAGCTCCTACAATGAGCAGTTCTTC; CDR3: CASSPESGSSYNEQFF
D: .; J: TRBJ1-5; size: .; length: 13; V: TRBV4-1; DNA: TGCGCCAGCAGCCAACCGCCGACAGGGCCCCAGCATTTT; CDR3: CASSQPPTGPQHF
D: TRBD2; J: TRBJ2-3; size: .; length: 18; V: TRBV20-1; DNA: TGCAGTGCCATCTTCCCTGAGCGGGGGGCAGGAAGATCAGATACGCAGTATTTT; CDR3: CSAIFPERGAGRSDTQYF
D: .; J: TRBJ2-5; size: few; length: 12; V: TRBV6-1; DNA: TGTGCCAGCATTCCCTGGACTGGGGAGCAGTACTTC; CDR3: CASIPWTGEQYF
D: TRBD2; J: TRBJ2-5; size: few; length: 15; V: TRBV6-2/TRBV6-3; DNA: TGTGCCAGCCTACCGCGGGGGGAAATCCAAGAGACCCAGTACTTC; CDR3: CASLPRGEIQETQYF
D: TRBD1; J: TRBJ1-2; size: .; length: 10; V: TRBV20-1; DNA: TGCAGTGCGATGGGACAGGAGGACACCTTC; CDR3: CSAMGQEDTF
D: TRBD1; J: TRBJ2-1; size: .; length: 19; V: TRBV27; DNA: TGTGCCAGCAGTTTAGTTTTATCCCAGGGGGCTGTAAACCACAATGAGCAGTTCTTC; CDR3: CASSLVLSQGAVNHNEQFF
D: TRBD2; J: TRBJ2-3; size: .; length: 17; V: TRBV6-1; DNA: TGTGCCAGCAGTGAAGGAAAACTAGCGGACTCCACAGATACGCAGTATTTT; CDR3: CASSEGKLADSTDTQYF
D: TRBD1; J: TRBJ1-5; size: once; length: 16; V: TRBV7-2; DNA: TGTGCCAGCAGCTTAGAGGGCAGGGGGCTCAATCAGCCCCAGCATTTT; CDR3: CASSLEGRGLNQPQHF
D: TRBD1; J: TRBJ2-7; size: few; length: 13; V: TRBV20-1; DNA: TGCAGTGCCCCCGGGACAGAGAATTACGAGCAGTACTTC; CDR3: CSAPGTENYEQYF
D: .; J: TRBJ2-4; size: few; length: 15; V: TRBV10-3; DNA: TGTGCCATCAGTGAGTCAGGAGGCGGTGGAAACATTCAGTACTTC; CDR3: CAISESGGGGNIQYF
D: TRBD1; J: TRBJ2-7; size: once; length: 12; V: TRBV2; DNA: TGTGCCAGTACGGGACAGGACTACGAGCAGTACTTC; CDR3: CASTGQDYEQYF
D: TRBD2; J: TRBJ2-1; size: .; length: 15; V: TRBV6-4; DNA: TGTGCCAGCAGTGACGTGGCTAGCGGTTACAATGAGCAGTTCTTC; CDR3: CASSDVASGYNEQFF
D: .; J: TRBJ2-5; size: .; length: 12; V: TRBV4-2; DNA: TGTGCCAGCAGCCAAGATCCCAGGGCCCAGTACTTC; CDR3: CASSQDPRAQYF
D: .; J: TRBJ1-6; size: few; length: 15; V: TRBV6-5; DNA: TGTGCCAGCACTTCCCCCGGGACGAGAAATTCACCCCTCCACTTT; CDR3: CASTSPGTRNSPLHF
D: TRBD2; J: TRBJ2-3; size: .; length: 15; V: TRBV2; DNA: TGTGCCAGCCACACACTAGCGGGGGTACAAGATACGCAGTATTTT; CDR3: CASHTLAGVQDTQYF
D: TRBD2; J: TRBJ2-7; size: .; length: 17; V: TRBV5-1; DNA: TGCGCCAGCAGCACTGATCCGGGACGAGCGGGAGGCTACGAGCAGTACTTC; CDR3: CASSTDPGRAGGYEQYF
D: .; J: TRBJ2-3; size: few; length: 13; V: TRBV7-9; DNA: TGTGCCAGCACCCCGGGGCGGGGAAATACGCAGTATTTT; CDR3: CASTPGRGNTQYF
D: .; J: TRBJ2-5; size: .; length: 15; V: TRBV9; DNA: TGTGCCAGCAGCGTCCAGGGGTTGGACCAAGAGACCCAGTACTTC; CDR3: CASSVQGLDQETQYF
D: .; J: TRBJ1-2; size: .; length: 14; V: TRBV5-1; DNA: TGCGCCAGCAGCTCGGACAGTCCTAACTATGGCTACACCTTC; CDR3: CASSSDSPNYGYTF
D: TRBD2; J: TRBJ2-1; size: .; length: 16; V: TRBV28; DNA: TGTGCCAGCAGTTTGCGGACTAGCGGGAGGAGGGAGACCCAGTTCTTC; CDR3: CASSLRTSGRRETQFF
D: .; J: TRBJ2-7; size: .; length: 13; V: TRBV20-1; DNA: TGCAGTGCTAGAGTCCAAACCGACTACGAGCAGTACTTC; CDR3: CSARVQTDYEQYF
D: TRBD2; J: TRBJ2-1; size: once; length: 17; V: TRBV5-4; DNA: TGTGCCAGCAGCAAAGACCCTCCGGGACTAGCGGACAATGAGCAGTTCTTC; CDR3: CASSKDPPGLADNEQFF
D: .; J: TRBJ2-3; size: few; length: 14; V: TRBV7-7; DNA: TGTGCTAGCAGCCCTGGGCCCACCCCAGATACGCAGTATTTT; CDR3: CASSPGPTPDTQYF